These 16 T cell receptor beta chains were sequenced from one sample in a study of blood T cell repertoires in COVID-19. TCRdb keeps only in-frame clones here, not all; method: immunoSEQ multiplex PCR. The table records some 250,000 clones, more than 70% of them present only once. Material for sequencing was peripheral blood. These receptor sequences come from a man aged 80 or over with acute or convalescent COVID-19.

This clone was seen a handful of times. This chain joins TRBV24-1 and TRBJ1-2, with a tentative D call TRBD1 (5 bases). The V end was cut by 3 bases, the J end by 8 bases, with 18 bases between. Germline V gene lookup returns CDR1 KGHDR and CDR2 SFDVKD. The length of the CDR3 is 15 residues. CDR3 protein: CATSDPSRENLGYTF. CDR3 coding DNA: TGTGCCACCAGTGATCCGAGCAGGGAAAATCTCGGCTACACCTTC.

The genes are TRBV4-1 and TRBJ2-7, with 7 bases aligning to TRBD1. V lost 1 base to trimming and J lost 2 bases; unmatched junction nucleotides: 5. The germline V gene has CDR1 MGHRA and CDR2 YSYEKL. The CDR3 loop spans 15 amino acids. The CDR3 DNA is TGCGCCAGCAGCCAAGCGGGGACAGTGACCTACGAGCAGTACTTC. It yields the protein CASSQAGTVTYEQYF.

The chain combines TRBV5-5 with TRBJ2-1; no clear D gene. This CDR3 is built from 15 residues. The V gene's germline CDR1 is SGHKS and CDR2 YYEKEE (reference sequence). Trimming shortened V by 4 bases and J by 2 bases, and 13 bases separated the two germline ends. The CDR3 DNA sequence: TGTGCCAGCAGCCCCGGCGGCGGTACCTACAATGAGCAGTTCTTC. Protein product: CASSPGGGTYNEQFF.

There are a few counts of this clone. The chain joins TRBV3-1 (or the pseudogene TRBV3-2) to TRBJ2-1; D is possibly TRBD2 (6 bases). The V gene lost 4 bases and the J gene lost 8 bases, with 12 bases spanning the gap. Germline V gene sequence: CDR1 LGHDT, CDR2 YNNKEL (reference sequence). The CDR3 is 13 residues long. CDR3: CASSPEAGHEQFF. The CDR3 DNA is TGTGCCAGCAGCCCGGAGGCGGGGCATGAGCAGTTCTTC.

The J gene is TRBJ2-2, the V gene TRBV7-8, with 9 nucleotides matching TRBD2. The trim removed 2 bases at V and 4 bases at J, leaving 8 bases unmatched. Germline assignment: CDR1 SGHVS and CDR2 FQNEAQ. There are 17 residues in the CDR3. CDR3 DNA sequence: TGTGCCAGCAGCTTAACGGCGGGAGGGCCGGGCACCGGGGAGCTGTTTTTT. Translating it yields CASSLTAGGPGTGELFF.

Remarks on this clone: Other DNA sequences in the same sample also yield this CDR3. The chain couples TRBV7-2 to TRBJ2-1; D remains unclear. Deletions cut 6 bases from V and 0 bases from J, with 6 bases between. From germline, CDR1 is SGHTA and CDR2 FQGNSA. The CDR3 covers 13 residues. The CDR3 is CASSLSSYNEQFF. In DNA, the CDR3 is TGTGCCAGCAGTCTTAGCTCCTACAATGAGCAGTTCTTC.

The chain employs TRBV12-3 or TRBV12-4 and TRBJ1-2; unclear D gene. CDR3 length equals 13 residues. V was pared by 2 bases and J by 3 bases, with 7 bases between. The CDR3 bases are TGTGCCAGCAGTTTAAGCGGACACTATGGCTACACCTTC. This codes for CASSLSGHYGYTF.

Concerning this clone itself: The junction does not match germline at one end; this may be a read error. The rearrangement links TRBV2 to TRBJ2-6; D call uncertain. CDR1 SNHLY and CDR2 FYNNEI come from the germline V gene. The CDR3 extends over 15 amino acids. CDR3 sequence reads: CASRAGDSWANVLTF. CDR3 nucleotide sequence: TGTGCCAGCAGGGCTGGTGACTCTTGGGCCAACGTCCTGACTTTC. Variable domain in full (rest from reference TRBV2 and TRBJ2-6): EPEVTQTPSHQVTQMGQEVILRCVPISNHLYFYWYRQILGQKVEFLVSFYNNEISEKSEIFDDQFSVERPDGSNFTLKIRSTKLEDSAMYFCASRAGDSWANVLTFGAGSRLTVL.

The rearrangement links TRBV30 to TRBJ1-1, with TRBD1 matching over 9 bases. The CDR3 length is 13 residues. J lost 4 bases, V lost 5 bases, and 5 bases had no gene match. The germline CDR1 and CDR2 sequences are GTSNPN and SVGIG (reference sequence). The CDR3, as DNA: TGTGCCTGGGATACAGGGGGCGTCACTGAAGCTTTCTTT. Residues: CAWDTGGVTEAFF. The entire variable domain, with the rest obtained from reference TRBV30 and TRBJ1-1, is as follows: SQTIHQWPATLVQPVGSPLSLECTVEGTSNPNLYWYRQAAGRGLQLLFYSVGIGQISSEVPQNLSASRPQDRQFILSSKKLLLSDSGFYLCAWDTGGVTEAFFGQGTRLTVV.

CDR3 loop: CASSQGAGAYEQYF. The CDR3 DNA follows: TGTGCCAGCAGCCAGGGAGCGGGGGCCTACGAGCAGTACTTC. The V gene is TRBV3-1 (or the pseudogene TRBV3-2), the J gene TRBJ2-7; 8 nucleotides match TRBD2. The CDR3 covers 14 residues. CDR1 is LGHDT and CDR2 is YNNKEL in the germline V gene (reference sequence). The V and J ends lost 3 bases and 2 bases, in that order; junction bases with no gene match: 3.

The table lists this clone with a few counts. The rearrangement links TRBV28 to TRBJ2-3, with 8 bases that match TRBD2. V shed 2 bases and J 3 bases; nucleotides not matched to a gene: 7. The CDR3 covers 16 residues. Germline V gene data show CDR1 as MDHEN and CDR2 as SYDVKM. CDR3 in amino acids: CASSLAPGGGTDTQYF. The CDR3 DNA sequence: TGTGCCAGCAGTTTAGCCCCCGGGGGGGGAACAGATACGCAGTATTTT.

The chain couples TRBV28 to TRBJ2-7; 10 bases map to TRBD1. The CDR3 is 14 amino acids. The germline V gene encodes CDR1 MDHEN and CDR2 SYDVKM. The V and J ends lost 10 bases and 4 bases, in that order; junction bases with no gene match: 10. The DNA for the CDR3 is TGTGCCACCCTAGGCGGGACAGGGGCATACGAGCAGTACTTC. Its protein product is CATLGGTGAYEQYF.

The J gene is TRBJ1-2, the V gene TRBV19; no firm D call. The CDR3 has 15 residues. V was cut by 3 bases and J by 0 bases, with 11 bases left in between. CDR1 and CDR2 from the germline V gene are LNHDA and SQIVND (reference sequence). The CDR3 nucleotides are TGTGCCAGTAGTATTCTGAGAGGGCCTAACTATGGCTACACCTTC. Translation: CASSILRGPNYGYTF. The full variable domain, completed using reference TRBV19 and TRBJ1-2, is DGGITQSPKYLFRKEGQNVTLSCEQNLNHDAMYWYRQDPGQGLRLIYYSQIVNDFQKGDIAEGYSVSREKKESFPLTVTSAQKNPTAFYLCASSILRGPNYGYTFGSGTRLTVV.

This clone was seen a few times. This chain connects TRBV28 to TRBJ2-2, with D possibly TRBD2 on 7 matching bases. Per the germline V gene, CDR1 is MDHEN and CDR2 is SYDVKM. This CDR3 region has 18 residues. Trimming took 4 bases from V and 6 from J, leaving 24 bases between them. In DNA, the CDR3 is TGTGCCAGCAGTTACCCGATAGGGGGGGGGCATAAGGCCGGGGAGCTGTTTTTT. Translated: CASSYPIGGGHKAGELFF.

V and J are TRBV2 and TRBJ2-2; a weak D match, TRBD2 (6 bases). This CDR3 has 13 amino acids. The germline V gene encodes CDR1 SNHLY and CDR2 FYNNEI. Deletions cut 11 bases from V and 1 base from J, with 11 bases between. CDR3 region: CAGGAWNTGELFF. Written as DNA, the CDR3 is TGTGCCGGCGGGGCCTGGAACACCGGGGAGCTGTTTTTT.

The chain employs TRBV27 and TRBJ2-7; possibly TRBD1 for D (6 bases). V gave up 2 bases and J gave up 2 bases, with 13 bases separating them. The V gene's germline CDR1 is MNHEY and CDR2 SMNVEV (reference sequence). This CDR3 comprises 15 residues. CDR3 in amino acids: CASSLGTSGPYEQYF. In DNA form, the CDR3 reads TGTGCCAGCAGTTTAGGGACATCGGGGCCCTACGAGCAGTACTTC.